Described below is a single TCR beta chain sequence and its context. TCRdb's copy holds only in-frame clones and misses some; the assay was immunoSEQ multiplex PCR. The top ten hold 25% to 30% of the sample, which has about 120,000 clones, over 75% seen once. The sample comes from a study of blood T cell repertoires in COVID-19. Per germline, CDR1 LNHNV and CDR2 YYDKDF (reference sequence). The CDR3 loop spans 15 amino acids. V was pared by 3 bases and J by 4 bases, with 16 bases between. This chain connects TRBV15 to TRBJ2-7, with a possible D match to TRBD1 (7 bases). The sequenced sample consisted of peripheral blood. The sequence was collected from a man between 65 and 85 years old with active or convalescent COVID-19. The CDR3 DNA reads as TGTGCCACCAGCAGGGCGGGACAGCTTAATTACGAGCAGTACTTC. Translated, it gives CATSRAGQLNYEQYF.